This TCR beta chain was identified in a study of blood T cell repertoires in COVID-19. Study as a whole: Acute and convalescent COVID-19 samples came from the United States, Italy and Spain.

The CDR3 runs 12 residues. The V gene lost 3 bases and the J gene lost 7 bases, with 10 bases spanning the gap. Per germline, CDR1 SGHRS and CDR2 YFSETQ. Per the study methods: Counts of nucleated cells, estimated from reference gene primer amplification, were obtained. Profiled with immunoSEQ multiplex PCR; TCRdb holds only in-frame clones, not every one. The V and J calls and clone size come from that table; D and trimming were worked out from the DNA. The sample carries some 250,000 clones, approximately 86% recorded once. The sequenced sample consisted of PBMCs or T cells enriched from blood (not recorded which). The TCR was taken from a woman aged 40 to 55 with acute COVID-19. The chain is built from TRBV5-1 and TRBJ1-1; tentative D call: TRBD1 (6 bases). The CDR3 DNA reads TGCGCCAGCAGCTCCGACAGGTTTGAAGCTTTCTTT. The encoded protein is CASSSDRFEAFF.